This T cell receptor (beta chain) originates from a study of TIL therapy for anti-PD-1-resistant metastatic lung cancer. Overall study: Tumors carried a median about 1.5 non-synonymous mutations per megabase. Regarding the study as a whole: This highly selected cohort may not generalize to typical lung cancer patients.

With respect to this clone: As yet, its antigen is unknown.

The immunoSEQ assay was v3. The assay was immunoSEQ multiplex PCR, and TCRdb's table has in-frame clones only and misses some. The sample carries approximately 53,000 clones, 79% recorded once. Noted time point: pre-treatment sample, taken before nivolumab and TIL therapy. V lost 4 bases and J 3 bases, leaving 13 bases between the germline ends. CDR3 length: 16 residues. CDR1 SGHTA and CDR2 FQGNSA come from the germline V gene. This receptor was identified in a woman aged 25-80 years with non-small cell lung cancer. The sequences come from blood, collected at baseline. The J gene is TRBJ1-6, the V gene TRBV7-2; tentative D call: TRBD1 (6 bases). Here the CDR3 reads CASSSRGDGYNSPLHF. The DNA of the CDR3 is TGTGCCAGCAGCTCCAGGGGCGACGGCTATAATTCACCCCTCCACTTT.